What follows are 29 T cell receptor beta chains derived from one specimen sequenced in a study of blood T cells in healthy people across ages. The second PCR ran about 6 to 11 cycles with a sample-barcoded 5' primer and J-beta primers. TCRdb processed the 5' RACE reads anew with MiXCR; each CDR3 protein has one entry. Counted here are hundreds of thousands of distinct CDR3 sequences, more than 45% occurring once; the ten biggest clones make up approximately 13%. Sequencing was performed on blood. These receptors originate from a woman over 75 in good health.

This clonotype was detected ten times or more. The V call is TRBV20-1, the J call TRBJ2-3; tentative D call: TRBD1 (5 bases). This CDR3 contains 15 residues. Germline CDR1 reads DFQATT; CDR2 reads SNEGSKA (reference sequence). V lost 0 bases, J lost 3 bases, and 13 bases lay in between. The CDR3 nucleotides are TGCAGTGCTAGAGATGGACACGACGTGACAGATACGCAGTATTTT. This codes for CSARDGHDVTDTQYF.

In its sample, this clonotype was seen a few times. V is TRBV30 and J is TRBJ2-7, with 9 bases lining up with TRBD1. Losses at the gene ends were 3 bases for V and 6 bases for J; bases not matched to a gene: 6. Per germline, CDR1 GTSNPN and CDR2 SVGIG (reference sequence). The CDR3 runs 13 residues. CDR3 in DNA: TGTGCCTGGAGAGTACAGGGGGCAGTCGAGCAGTACTTC. This translates into CAWRVQGAVEQYF.

Points on this clonotype: Possible read error: a much larger clone is one base away. The chain is built from TRBV28 and TRBJ2-1; 8 bases map to TRBD2. Germline-derived CDR1 and CDR2 are MDHEN and SYDVKM. The CDR3 is 15 residues long. CDR3 DNA sequence: TGTGCCAGCAGCGCGCCGGGACTAGGTAACAATAAGCAGTTCTTC. Encoded protein: CASSAPGLGNNKQFF.

This clonotype appeared a few times. The chain employs TRBV20-1 and TRBJ1-5, with 11 bases that match TRBD1. CDR1 DFQATT and CDR2 SNEGSKA come from the germline V gene (reference sequence). CDR3 length: 15 amino acids. The J segment lost 3 bases and the V segment lost 4 bases, leaving 5 bases of the junction unmatched. The CDR3, as DNA: TGCAGTGCTACACGGACAGGGGGCCTCAATCAGCCCCAGCATTTT. Protein sequence: CSATRTGGLNQPQHF.

This clonotype was recorded many times. The chain has TRBV9 and TRBJ2-5; D call uncertain. Germline CDR1 reads SGDLS; CDR2 reads YYNGEE. V shed 0 bases and J shed 5 bases, with 17 bases lying between them. The CDR3 spans 16 residues. DNA for the CDR3: TGTGCCAGCAGCGTAGGAATTGGAAAGATCGTGGAGACCCAGTACTTC. It codes for CASSVGIGKIVETQYF.

The rearrangement joins TRBV27 to TRBJ2-3; D unresolved. Trimming cost V 5 bases and J 3 bases, with 12 bases left between them. This CDR3 is 14 amino acids long. Germline lookup yields CDR1 MNHEY and CDR2 SMNVEV (reference sequence). The CDR3 DNA follows: TGTGCCAGCAGTGCAAGGGAATCTACAGATACGCAGTATTTT. This gives the protein CASSARESTDTQYF.

This clonotype appeared a few times. V is TRBV27 and J is TRBJ1-1, with 10 bases that match TRBD1. This CDR3 is 14 amino acids long. The junction had 6 bases not matched to a gene; V was cut back by 7 bases and J by 4 bases. Germline V gene data show CDR1 as MNHEY and CDR2 as SMNVEV (reference sequence). CDR3 DNA sequence: TGTGCCAGCAACCCCAGGACAGGGGGCACTGAAGCTTTCTTT. This gives the protein CASNPRTGGTEAFF.

This rearrangement joins TRBV2 to TRBJ2-3; 7 nucleotides match TRBD2. This CDR3 is 13 amino acids long. Germline V gives CDR1 SNHLY, CDR2 FYNNEI. Trimming cost V 7 bases and J 2 bases; bases outside gene matches: 3. The chain's CDR3 is CASMSGVTDTQYF. CDR3 sequence (DNA): TGTGCCAGCATGAGCGGGGTCACAGATACGCAGTATTTT.

This chain connects TRBV10-3 to TRBJ2-2, with D uncertain. The V gene lost 10 bases and the J gene lost 3 bases, with 18 bases spanning the gap. CDR1 is ENHRY and CDR2 is SYGVKD in the germline V gene. This CDR3 spans 15 amino acids. The CDR3 sequence: CATKPPLMDTGELFF. The DNA for the CDR3 is TGTGCCACCAAGCCACCTTTAATGGACACCGGGGAGCTGTTTTTT.

Only a few counts were recorded for this clonotype. This chain links TRBV4-3 with TRBJ2-5; TRBD2 aligns across 13 bases. J gave up 4 bases and V 0 bases, and 11 bases lay outside the gene matches. The CDR3 totals 19 residues. Germline CDR1 and CDR2: LGHNA and YSLEER. This CDR3 is CASSQDLALAGGWGETQYF. The DNA for the CDR3 is TGCGCCAGCAGCCAAGATCTCGCACTAGCGGGAGGGTGGGGAGAGACCCAGTACTTC.

This clonotype was counted only a few times. The rearrangement links TRBV4-1 to TRBJ1-6; D not certain. The CDR3 consists of 16 residues. From germline, CDR1 is MGHRA and CDR2 YSYEKL. The V end lost 5 bases, the J end lost 8 bases, and 19 bases lay between the germline ends. The CDR3 coding sequence is TGCGCCAGCAGCGGTGTGGTGGCTTCGGCTTATTCACCCCTCCACTTT. It is translated as CASSGVVASAYSPLHF.

V gene TRBV29-1 combines with J gene TRBJ2-3; D might be TRBD2 (6 bases). Germline V lookup: CDR1 SQVTM, CDR2 ANQGSEA. This CDR3 has 15 amino acids. V was pared by 7 bases and J by 2 bases, with 19 bases between. Here the CDR3 reads CSGRVAVTPTDTQYF. CDR3 nucleotide sequence: TGCAGCGGGCGGGTAGCGGTTACGCCCACAGATACGCAGTATTTT.

Many counts were recorded for this clonotype. The chain is built from TRBV20-1 and TRBJ1-2; D might be TRBD1 (5 bases). CDR1 is DFQATT, CDR2 SNEGSKA, per germline (reference sequence). The CDR3 has 14 amino acids. V gave up 5 bases and J gave up 2 bases, with 15 bases separating them. The CDR3 bases are TGCAGTGCTGCCAATCGGGGGGGGAACTATGGCTACACCTTC. This gives the protein CSAANRGGNYGYTF.

Relative to its sample, this clonotype is medium-sized. The V call is TRBV6-4, the J call TRBJ2-3; TRBD1 matches at 8 bases. The length of the CDR3 is 15 residues. V shed 6 bases, J shed 0 bases, and the junction held 5 bases outside the gene matches. CDR1 and CDR2 (germline): MRHNA, SNTAGT. The chain's CDR3 is CASSQGAESTDTQYF. As DNA, the CDR3 is TGTGCCAGCAGCCAGGGGGCGGAGAGCACAGATACGCAGTATTTT.

CDR3 sequence: CASSHSMYLYNEQFF. The CDR3 DNA sequence: TGTGCCAGCAGCCACTCCATGTACTTGTACAATGAGCAGTTCTTC. This chain joins TRBV3-1 and TRBJ2-1; D gene uncertain. The CDR3 is made up of 15 amino acids. Looked up from germline, CDR1 is LGHDT and CDR2 is YNNKEL (reference sequence). Deletions cut 3 bases from V and 4 bases from J, with 13 bases between.

This chain connects TRBV5-1 to TRBJ1-4; D gene uncertain. The CDR3 is 15 residues long. Germline-derived CDR1 and CDR2 are SGHRS and YFSETQ. With 0 bases removed from V and 3 bases from J, the gap between germline ends came to 9 bases. The CDR3 here is CASSLAGEANEKLFF. Written as DNA, the CDR3 is TGCGCCAGCAGCTTGGCCGGCGAAGCTAATGAAAAACTGTTTTTT.

V usage is TRBV5-1 and J usage is TRBJ2-7; 9 nucleotides align to TRBD1. CDR3 size: 14 residues. Per germline, CDR1 SGHRS and CDR2 YFSETQ. The ends lost 3 bases at V and 3 bases at J; junction bases unmatched: 4. The CDR3 DNA is TGCGCCAGCAGCTCCTGGACAGGGGACTACGAGCAGTACTTC. It translates to CASSSWTGDYEQYF.

The CDR3 DNA reads as TGTGCCAGCACCAAGACAGGGGGCCGGTACGAGCAGTACTTC. It yields the protein CASTKTGGRYEQYF. The V gene is TRBV2, the J gene TRBJ2-7; 10 bases line up with TRBD1. Germline CDR1 is SNHLY and CDR2 is FYNNEI. V dropped 7 bases and J dropped 4; count of bases not matched to a gene: 7. This CDR3 spans 14 amino acids.

This rearrangement joins TRBV6-6 to TRBJ2-5, with D unclear. Trimming pared 0 bases from V and 4 bases from J, leaving 15 bases between. Germline V lookup: CDR1 MNHNY, CDR2 SVGAGI (reference sequence). The CDR3 has 16 residues. Here the CDR3 reads CASSYSIPATGETQYF. The CDR3 bases are TGTGCCAGCAGTTACTCGATCCCAGCGACGGGAGAGACCCAGTACTTC.

The chain employs TRBV10-3 and TRBJ2-7; TRBD1 aligns across 7 bases. CDR1 and CDR2 (germline): ENHRY, SYGVKD. V lost 10 bases to trimming and J lost 2 bases; unmatched junction nucleotides: 8. The CDR3 consists of 13 residues. The CDR3 DNA reads as TGTGCCAGCACCACGGGACAGACCTACGAGCAGTACTTC. Its translation: CASTTGQTYEQYF.

This clonotype occurred many times. The rearrangement joins TRBV27 to TRBJ2-5, with 8 bases lining up with TRBD2. Trimming at V came to 4 bases and at J to 1 base, leaving 8 bases not matched to a gene. Germline V gene sequence: CDR1 MNHEY, CDR2 SMNVEV (reference sequence). The CDR3 runs 16 residues. The CDR3 DNA is TGTGCCAGCAGTTCGTCAGCGGGAGAGCTCCAAGAGACCCAGTACTTC. Translation: CASSSSAGELQETQYF.

This rearrangement joins TRBV28 to TRBJ2-6; 7 bases are a match to TRBD1. Germline trimming cut 6 bases from V and 2 bases from J; bases unmatched to any gene: 7. The germline V gene encodes CDR1 MDHEN and CDR2 SYDVKM. CDR3 length equals 16 residues. CDR3: CASSQTGLAGANVLTF. In DNA form, the CDR3 reads TGTGCCAGCAGCCAGACAGGGCTCGCTGGGGCCAACGTCCTGACTTTC.

This clonotype was counted only a few times. The chain employs TRBV5-1 and TRBJ2-1; 8 bases align to TRBD2. Germline V gene sequence: CDR1 SGHRS, CDR2 YFSETQ. CDR3 size: 16 residues. V was clipped by 0 bases and J by 2 bases; unmatched bases: 4. DNA for the CDR3: TGCGCCAGCAGCTTGGTTTTAGCGGGAACCTACAATGAGCAGTTCTTC. Translating gives CASSLVLAGTYNEQFF.

This clonotype came up a few times. V is TRBV19 and J is TRBJ1-1; no definite D call. Deletions cut 4 bases from V and 2 bases from J, with 14 bases between. This CDR3 has 15 amino acids. The germline V gene encodes CDR1 LNHDA and CDR2 SQIVND (reference sequence). CDR3 protein: CASSREPDLNTEAFF. CDR3 nucleotides: TGTGCCAGTAGTAGGGAACCGGATCTCAACACTGAAGCTTTCTTT.

Ten or more counts support this clonotype. The chain joins TRBV12-3 or TRBV12-4 to TRBJ2-5, with D uncertain. Between the trimmed V and J ends, which lost 6 bases and 2 bases, there was a span of 13 bases. This CDR3 spans 14 amino acids. CDR3 protein: CASRIAGSQETQYF. Written as DNA, the CDR3 is TGTGCCAGCAGAATAGCCGGGTCTCAAGAGACCCAGTACTTC.

J is TRBJ2-7 and V is TRBV29-1; D could derive from TRBD1 or TRBD2 (7 bases each). This CDR3 region has 15 residues. Germline CDR1 reads SQVTM; CDR2 reads ANQGSEA. Trimming stripped 2 bases from V and 5 bases from J, with 19 bases between. The CDR3 DNA follows: TGCAGCGTTGAACAGCAGGGGAGGGGGCTCGACGAGCAGTACTTC. Translating gives CSVEQQGRGLDEQYF.

The genes are TRBV7-8 and TRBJ1-5; D might be TRBD1 (5 bases). This CDR3 region has 16 residues. CDR1 and CDR2 (germline): SGHVS, FQNEAQ. The V and J ends lost 1 base and 2 bases respectively, with 12 bases between them. The CDR3 DNA follows: TGTGCCAGCAGCTTAGGTAAGGGGCGAGGCAATCAGCCCCAGCATTTT. Translated, it gives CASSLGKGRGNQPQHF.

This chain joins TRBV11-2 and TRBJ1-4; 11 nucleotides align to TRBD1. Germline trimming cut 3 bases from V and 7 bases from J; bases unmatched to any gene: 10. The CDR3 covers 17 residues. Germline CDR1 SGHAT, CDR2 FQNNGV. CDR3 amino acids: CASSLLGQGVGGEKLFF. The DNA for the CDR3 is TGTGCCAGCAGCTTGTTGGGACAGGGGGTAGGGGGTGAAAAACTGTTTTTT.

This clonotype was observed at least ten times. This rearrangement joins TRBV2 to TRBJ2-5; D not resolved. V was trimmed by 3 bases and J by 0 bases, leaving 11 bases between them. The CDR3 runs 15 residues. Germline-derived CDR1 and CDR2 are SNHLY and FYNNEI. The CDR3, as DNA: TGTGCCAGCAGTGATACGGCACTGTACCAAGAGACCCAGTACTTC. As protein: CASSDTALYQETQYF.